The 5 T cell receptor beta chains below all came from one sample that was sequenced in a study of blood T cell repertoires in COVID-19. Clones were sequenced by immunoSEQ multiplex PCR, and TCRdb holds only the in-frame ones, with some missing. This sample has about 400,000 clones, with 70% to 90% found just once. The sample consisted of PBMCs or T cells enriched from blood (not recorded which). These receptors all come from a woman aged 40 to 55 with acute COVID-19.

V is TRBV6-6 and J is TRBJ2-7; TRBD2 matches at 10 bases. The germline gives CDR1 MNHNY, CDR2 SVGAGI (reference sequence). This CDR3 comprises 15 residues. V trimming: 6 bases; J trimming: 0 bases; junction bases outside the gene matches: 5. The CDR3 spells CASSASGGASYEQYF. CDR3 in DNA: TGTGCCAGCAGCGCCAGCGGGGGGGCCTCCTACGAGCAGTACTTC.

The chain carries TRBV2 and TRBJ2-2; 8 nucleotides match TRBD1. J gave up 5 bases and V 4 bases, and 6 bases lay outside the gene matches. The CDR3 spans 15 residues. The germline V gene encodes CDR1 SNHLY and CDR2 FYNNEI. In DNA form, the CDR3 reads TGTGCCAGCAGTGGCTGGACAGGGTTGACCGGGGAGCTGTTTTTT. Amino acids: CASSGWTGLTGELFF.

The rearrangement uses TRBV11-2 and TRBJ2-7; 7 nucleotides align to TRBD1. The V segment lost 4 bases and the J segment 2 bases; nucleotides outside the gene matches: 11. The CDR3 has 16 amino acids. Germline CDR1 reads SGHAT; CDR2 reads FQNNGV. In nucleotides, the CDR3 is TGTGCCAGCAGCTCGGCCGGGACAGCATCTGCCTACGAGCAGTACTTC. This encodes CASSSAGTASAYEQYF.

The V and J genes are TRBV29-1 and TRBJ2-3; D gene unclear. V was trimmed by 3 bases and J by 2 bases, leaving 6 bases between them. This CDR3 is built from 12 residues. CDR1 is SQVTM and CDR2 is ANQGSEA in the germline V gene. The CDR3 sequence: CSVEANTDTQYF. The DNA for the CDR3 is TGCAGCGTTGAGGCCAACACAGATACGCAGTATTTT.

This clone was picked up a small number of times. Other DNA sequences in this specimen translate into the identical CDR3. The chain has TRBV30 and TRBJ1-2, with D unresolved. CDR3 length: 13 amino acids. The ends were cut back, 0 bases at V and 3 bases at J, with 8 bases in the middle. The germline gives CDR1 GTSNPN, CDR2 SVGIG (reference sequence). CDR3: CAWSVSGYYGYTF. The CDR3, as DNA: TGTGCCTGGAGTGTGTCGGGGTACTATGGCTACACCTTC.